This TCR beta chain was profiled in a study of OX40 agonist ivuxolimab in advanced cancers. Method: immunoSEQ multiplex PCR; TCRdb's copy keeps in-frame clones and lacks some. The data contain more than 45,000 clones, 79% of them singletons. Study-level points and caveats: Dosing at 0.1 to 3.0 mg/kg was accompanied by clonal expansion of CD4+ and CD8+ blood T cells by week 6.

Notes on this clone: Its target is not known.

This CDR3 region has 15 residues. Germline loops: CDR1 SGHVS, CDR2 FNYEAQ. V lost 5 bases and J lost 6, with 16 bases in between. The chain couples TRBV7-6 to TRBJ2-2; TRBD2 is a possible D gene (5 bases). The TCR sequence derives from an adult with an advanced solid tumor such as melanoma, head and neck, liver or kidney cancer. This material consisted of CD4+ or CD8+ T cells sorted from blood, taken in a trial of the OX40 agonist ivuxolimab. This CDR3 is CASSPIREVPGELFF. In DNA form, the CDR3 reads TGTGCCAGCAGCCCCATCCGGGAAGTACCCGGGGAGCTGTTTTTT. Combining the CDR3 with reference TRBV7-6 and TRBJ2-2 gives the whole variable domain GAGVSQSPRYKVTKRGQDVALRCDPISGHVSLYWYRQALGQGPEFLTYFNYEAQQDKSGLPNDRFSAERPEGSISTLTIQRTEQRDSAMYRCASSPIREVPGELFFGEGSRLTVL.